Following are 30 T cell receptor beta chains from one sample sequenced in a study of cytotoxic CD8 clonotypes in ibrutinib-treated CLL. Data came from immunoSEQ multiplex PCR; TCRdb stores just in-frame clones and leaves some out. This sample has fewer than 25,000 clones, with 68% found just once. This material consisted of PBMCs, taken after 24 months of ibrutinib treatment. These receptor sequences come from a human donor with chronic lymphocytic leukemia.

The chain combines TRBV6-1 with TRBJ2-7; the D is unclear. The germline V gene has CDR1 MNHNS and CDR2 SASEGT. The CDR3 is 13 amino acids. V lost 5 bases and J 3 bases, leaving 11 bases between the germline ends. This CDR3 is CASSRQESYEQYF. The CDR3 DNA reads TGTGCCAGCAGTCGACAAGAGAGCTACGAGCAGTACTTC.

The J gene is TRBJ2-5, the V gene TRBV4-2; tentative D call: TRBD1 (5 bases). In germline, CDR1 is LGHNA, CDR2 YNFKEQ. CDR3 length: 16 residues. V lost 1 base and J lost 2, with 14 bases in between. CDR3 protein: CASSQVRGGPQETQYF. CDR3 nucleotide sequence: TGTGCCAGCAGCCAAGTTAGGGGCGGACCGCAAGAGACCCAGTACTTC.

This clone was recorded only once. The rearrangement uses TRBV6-6 and TRBJ1-5; no definite D call. The CDR3 is 15 residues long. Deletions cut 3 bases from V and 0 bases from J, with 9 bases between. CDR1 and CDR2 from the germline V gene are MNHNY and SVGAGI (reference sequence). This CDR3 reads CASSYESDSNQPQHF. In nucleotides, the CDR3 is TGTGCCAGCAGTTATGAAAGCGATAGCAATCAGCCCCAGCATTTT.

This chain links TRBV5-1 with TRBJ1-2; D not resolved. Trimming shortened V by 0 bases and J by 2 bases, and 11 bases separated the two germline ends. Germline assignment: CDR1 SGHRS and CDR2 YFSETQ. This CDR3 region has 15 residues. This CDR3 is CASSLVSRKNYGYTF. The CDR3 coding sequence is TGCGCCAGCAGCTTGGTGTCACGGAAAAACTATGGCTACACCTTC.

This sequence joins TRBV5-4 and TRBJ2-7; TRBD2 is a possible D gene (6 bases). Germline V gene sequence: CDR1 SGHNT, CDR2 YYREEE (reference sequence). This CDR3 has 13 residues. V lost 4 bases to trimming and J lost 6 bases, with 14 bases between them. CDR3 sequence (DNA): TGTGCCAGCAGCCAAGGTGGTAGCGGCGAGCAGTACTTC. Encoded protein: CASSQGGSGEQYF.

The V gene is TRBV5-1, the J gene TRBJ1-1, with D maybe TRBD1 (5 bases). V lost 0 bases, J lost 5 bases, and 11 bases lay in between. Germline values: CDR1 SGHRS, CDR2 YFSETQ. The CDR3 consists of 14 residues. CDR3 sequence reads: CASSLEVGVTEAFF. The CDR3 DNA sequence: TGCGCCAGCAGCTTGGAGGTAGGGGTTACTGAAGCTTTCTTT.

The chain combines TRBV7-8 with TRBJ2-7, with a tentative D call TRBD2 (5 bases). Germline CDR1 and CDR2: SGHVS and FQNEAQ. V lost 7 bases and J 6 bases, leaving 13 bases between the germline ends. The CDR3 consists of 12 residues. This CDR3 reads CASTVEGTEQYF. CDR3 DNA: TGTGCCAGCACAGTAGAGGGAACCGAGCAGTACTTC.

The V call is TRBV5-6, the J call TRBJ2-7; either TRBD1 or TRBD2 may supply D (5 bases each). Looked up from germline, CDR1 is SGHDT and CDR2 is YYEEEE. Trimming shortened V by 3 bases and J by 2 bases, and 12 bases separated the two germline ends. The CDR3 runs to 14 residues. The CDR3 bases are TGTGCCAGCAGCTACATTGGGGGTGCCTACGAGCAGTACTTC. Encoded protein: CASSYIGGAYEQYF.

The chain has TRBV19 and TRBJ2-5; TRBD1 aligns across 9 bases. The CDR3 has 14 residues. V was clipped by 4 bases and J by 4 bases; unmatched bases: 4. CDR1 and CDR2 (germline): LNHDA, SQIVND (reference sequence). The CDR3 sequence is CASSNHRGPETQYF. As DNA, the CDR3 is TGTGCCAGTAGTAACCACAGGGGGCCAGAGACCCAGTACTTC.

The chain has TRBV25-1 and TRBJ1-2, with D possibly TRBD1 on 6 matching bases. The CDR3 contains 13 residues. Trimming shortened V by 7 bases and J by 2 bases, and 11 bases separated the two germline ends. CDR1 and CDR2 from the germline V gene are MGHDK and SYGVNS. As DNA, the CDR3 is TGTGCCAGCAACCTCCAGGGGAACTATGGCTACACCTTC. Its protein is CASNLQGNYGYTF.

V is TRBV29-1 and J is TRBJ2-3; 9 bases map to TRBD1. The V gene end was trimmed by 6 bases and the J gene end by 8 bases; junction bases not matched to a gene: 24. The germline CDR1 and CDR2 sequences are SQVTM and ANQGSEA. This CDR3 has 18 residues. CDR3 loop: CSVRGGTGSTKTQGTQYF. The CDR3 DNA reads as TGCAGCGTGAGGGGGGGGACAGGGTCGACTAAGACTCAGGGTACGCAGTATTTT.

This chain joins TRBV9 and TRBJ2-2, with D uncertain. V was pared by 0 bases and J by 1 base, with 7 bases between. Germline V gene data show CDR1 as SGDLS and CDR2 as YYNGEE. The CDR3 loop spans 15 amino acids. Here the CDR3 DNA reads TGTGCCAGCAGCGTAGGAACGATGAACACCGGGGAGCTGTTTTTT. Amino acid sequence: CASSVGTMNTGELFF.

The CDR3 coding sequence is TGTGCCAGCAGCCAAGTTGGAGCGGGAGTCGAGCAGTACTTC. It translates to CASSQVGAGVEQYF. The chain is built from TRBV14 and TRBJ2-7; 8 nucleotides match TRBD2. Germline assignment: CDR1 SGHDN and CDR2 FVKESK. V shed 1 base and J 6 bases; nucleotides not matched to a gene: 5. The CDR3 extends over 14 amino acids. Using reference TRBV14 and TRBJ2-7 for the parts outside the CDR3, the full variable domain is EAGVTQFPSHSVIEKGQTVTLRCDPISGHDNLYWYRRVMGKEIKFLLHFVKESKQDESGMPNNRFLAERTGGTYSTLKVQPAELEDSGVYFCASSQVGAGVEQYFGPGTRLTVT.

This chain connects TRBV11-2 to TRBJ2-7; 7 positions match TRBD1. Looked up from germline, CDR1 is SGHAT and CDR2 is FQNNGV. The CDR3 runs 15 residues. J lost 2 bases, V lost 5 bases, and 9 bases had no gene match. The CDR3 is CASSEGQVPTYEQYF. The CDR3 DNA reads as TGTGCCAGCAGCGAAGGACAGGTTCCTACCTACGAGCAGTACTTC. Looking up the rest from reference TRBV11-2 and TRBJ2-7 gives the full variable domain: EAGVAQSPRYKIIEKRQSVAFWCNPISGHATLYWYQQILGQGPKLLIQFQNNGVVDDSQLPKDRFSAERLKGVDSTLKIQPAKLEDSAVYLCASSEGQVPTYEQYFGPGTRLTVT.

The chain recombines TRBV11-2 with TRBJ2-5; D gene unclear. The V gene lost 4 bases and the J gene lost 2 bases, with 14 bases spanning the gap. From germline, CDR1 is SGHAT and CDR2 FQNNGV. The CDR3 contains 15 residues. Here the CDR3 DNA reads TGTGCCAGCAGCTCGGGTCCCGGACCACAAGAGACCCAGTACTTC. Translation: CASSSGPGPQETQYF. Combining the CDR3 with reference TRBV11-2 and TRBJ2-5 gives the whole variable domain EAGVAQSPRYKIIEKRQSVAFWCNPISGHATLYWYQQILGQGPKLLIQFQNNGVVDDSQLPKDRFSAERLKGVDSTLKIQPAKLEDSAVYLCASSSGPGPQETQYFGPGTRLLVL.

This clone has just one count. The rearrangement links TRBV2 to TRBJ2-3; 9 nucleotides line up with TRBD2. The V gene's germline CDR1 is SNHLY and CDR2 FYNNEI. This CDR3 has 14 residues. After removal of 6 bases from V and 0 bases from J, the junction contained 1 base not matched to a gene. The CDR3, as DNA: TGTGCCAGCAGGGCGGGGGGGAGCACAGATACGCAGTATTTT. Protein: CASRAGGSTDTQYF. The full variable domain, completed using reference TRBV2 and TRBJ2-3, is EPEVTQTPSHQVTQMGQEVILRCVPISNHLYFYWYRQILGQKVEFLVSFYNNEISEKSEIFDDQFSVERPDGSNFTLKIRSTKLEDSAMYFCASRAGGSTDTQYFGPGTRLTVL.

V is TRBV19 and J is TRBJ1-5; D possibly corresponds to TRBD1 (5 bases). The CDR3 is made up of 19 amino acids. Trimming took off 2 bases at V and 0 bases at J, with 20 bases between the two ends. Germline V gene lookup returns CDR1 LNHDA and CDR2 SQIVND (reference sequence). The CDR3 DNA follows: TGTGCCAGTAGTATACCCAGGGTCCTAAATACAAATAGCAATCAGCCCCAGCATTTT. Its protein is CASSIPRVLNTNSNQPQHF.

The gene calls are TRBV28 and TRBJ2-2; 9 nucleotides line up with TRBD1. CDR1 and CDR2 (germline): MDHEN, SYDVKM. V lost 3 bases and J lost 4; bases outside the gene matches: 3. The CDR3 runs to 15 residues. The CDR3 DNA sequence: TGTGCCAGCAGTTTGAGGACAGGGGTCACCGGGGAGCTGTTTTTT. Protein: CASSLRTGVTGELFF.

The J gene is TRBJ1-5, the V gene TRBV19; 9 nucleotides align to TRBD1. V dropped 5 bases and J dropped 4; count of bases not matched to a gene: 12. From germline, CDR1 is LNHDA and CDR2 SQIVND (reference sequence). This CDR3 region has 17 residues. CDR3 sequence (DNA): TGTGCCAGTAGTCTCTCCGGGACAGGGTGGTTTAATCAGCCCCAGCATTTT. This codes for CASSLSGTGWFNQPQHF. Combining the CDR3 with reference TRBV19 and TRBJ1-5 gives the whole variable domain DGGITQSPKYLFRKEGQNVTLSCEQNLNHDAMYWYRQDPGQGLRLIYYSQIVNDFQKGDIAEGYSVSREKKESFPLTVTSAQKNPTAFYLCASSLSGTGWFNQPQHFGDGTRLSIL.

This clone occurred a few times. The chain carries TRBV10-1 and TRBJ2-1; weak D call: TRBD2 (5 bases). The CDR3 is 12 residues long. Germline assignment: CDR1 WNHNN and CDR2 SYGVQD (reference sequence). V lost 4 bases to trimming and J lost 8 bases, with 9 bases between them. The CDR3, as DNA: TGCGCCAGCAGTGGGAGGACCCATGAGCAGTTCTTC. This encodes CASSGRTHEQFF.

This clone was seen more than once but under ten times. The chain links TRBV5-4 to TRBJ2-7; the D gene is possibly TRBD1 (6 bases). The length of the CDR3 is 13 residues. From germline, CDR1 is SGHNT and CDR2 YYREEE (reference sequence). V was clipped by 6 bases and J by 7 bases, with 17 bases between them. The CDR3 bases are TGTGCCAGCACCCTCCCGGGACAAGTTGAGCAGTACTTC. Translating it yields CASTLPGQVEQYF.

A single count supports this clone. The V and J genes are TRBV5-4 and TRBJ2-2, with D perhaps assigned TRBD1 or TRBD2 (5 bases each). V dropped 4 bases and J dropped 4 bases, with 8 bases sitting between them. Germline-derived CDR1 and CDR2 are SGHNT and YYREEE (reference sequence). The CDR3 spans 13 residues. The CDR3 reads CASSGGPTGELFF. The CDR3 region has the DNA TGTGCCAGCAGCGGGGGACCCACCGGGGAGCTGTTTTTT.

The chain links TRBV29-1 to TRBJ2-7; D is ambiguous. Trimming left V 7 bases short and J 4 bases short, with 14 bases between. This CDR3 has 12 amino acids. Per germline, CDR1 SQVTM and CDR2 ANQGSEA. The CDR3 is CSARVSGYEQYF. The CDR3 DNA reads as TGCAGCGCAAGAGTCTCGGGTTACGAGCAGTACTTC.

The rearrangement joins TRBV4-1 to TRBJ2-7; D not resolved. Between the trimmed V and J ends, which lost 0 bases and 5 bases, there was a span of 17 bases. The CDR3 has 16 residues. Looked up from germline, CDR1 is MGHRA and CDR2 is YSYEKL. CDR3: CASSQDPRAQNNEQYF. As DNA, the CDR3 is TGCGCCAGCAGCCAAGATCCCCGGGCACAGAATAACGAGCAGTACTTC.

This chain connects TRBV9 to TRBJ1-2; possibly TRBD1 for D (5 bases). Germline CDR1 and CDR2: SGDLS and YYNGEE. The CDR3 is 14 residues long. Trimming left V 3 bases short and J 4 bases short, with 13 bases between. The DNA of the CDR3 is TGTGCCAGCAGCGCCGGGACCGCCCTCTATGGCTACACCTTC. Amino acids: CASSAGTALYGYTF. The complete variable domain, with remaining parts taken from reference TRBV9 and TRBJ1-2, reads DSGVTQTPKHLITATGQRVTLRCSPRSGDLSVYWYQQSLDQGLQFLIQYYNGEERAKGNILERFSAQQFPDLHSELNLSSLELGDSALYFCASSAGTALYGYTFGSGTRLTVV.

V and J are TRBV19 and TRBJ1-5; 8 positions agree with TRBD1. CDR1 is LNHDA, CDR2 SQIVND, per germline (reference sequence). The CDR3 has 16 residues. The V and J ends lost 4 bases and 6 bases, in that order; junction bases with no gene match: 11. CDR3 region: CASSTGQGGLGQPQHF. CDR3 DNA sequence: TGTGCCAGTAGTACTGGACAGGGCGGATTAGGTCAGCCCCAGCATTTT.

This clone is deemed medium-sized (0.01 to 0.1%). The V call is TRBV7-8, the J call TRBJ1-3; possible D gene TRBD1, 6 bases. Trimming pared 5 bases from V and 3 bases from J, leaving 20 bases between. Germline V gene sequence: CDR1 SGHVS, CDR2 FQNEAQ. This CDR3 spans 17 amino acids. In DNA, the CDR3 is TGTGCCAGCAGCATACTGCTCGGGGGCGGCCTTGGAAACACCATATATTTT. It is translated as CASSILLGGGLGNTIYF.

As DNA, the CDR3 is TGTGCCAGCAGCTTGGCCGGGGGGGCTGGAGTAAACAATGAGCAGTTCTTC. As protein: CASSLAGGAGVNNEQFF. The chain employs TRBV5-4 and TRBJ2-1; 8 bases are shared with TRBD2. V was pared by 0 bases and J by 5 bases, with 10 bases of the junction left unmatched. This CDR3 is built from 17 residues. Germline CDR1 reads SGHNT; CDR2 reads YYREEE (reference sequence).

The chain links TRBV6-5 to TRBJ1-2; D is ambiguous. Trimming left V 6 bases short and J 4 bases short, with 15 bases between. The CDR3 extends over 14 amino acids. Germline lookup yields CDR1 MNHEY and CDR2 SVGAGI. CDR3 region: CASSPVGIRYGYTF. As DNA, the CDR3 is TGTGCCAGCAGCCCCGTCGGGATTCGCTATGGCTACACCTTC.

The chain recombines TRBV11-3 with TRBJ1-1; D is ambiguous. Germline CDR1 and CDR2: SGHNT and YENEEA. The CDR3 consists of 13 residues. V lost 3 bases, J lost 3 bases, and 8 bases lay in between. The CDR3, as DNA: TGTGCCAGCAGCTTCGGACCAGACACTGAAGCTTTCTTT. This codes for CASSFGPDTEAFF.